This T cell receptor beta chain was sequenced during a study of vaccination and CD4 T cells after COVID-19. Study in general: Two Hispanic individuals were among six male and four female convalescent patients. Cultures designated as controls were supplied with a CEFX pool, an HIV-1 Nef pool, or no peptide.

Sequencing of the DNA from cultured CD4+ T cells was carried out with the Oncomine TCR Beta short-read assay. TCRdb independently ran MiXCR on the PCR reads; one entry per CDR3 protein. The sample includes about 11,000 distinct CDR3 sequences, 30% to 35% of them seen just once. In the case of this clonotype: Its antigen is still unknown.

The treatment was: roughly 11-day PBMC culture with coronavirus spike peptide pools or control peptides (ViraFEST assay). Sequenced here: CD4+ T cells from blood, cultured in vitro, sampled after SARS-CoV-2 vaccination. This TCR came from a human donor who had recovered from COVID-19.

In DNA, the CDR3 is TGTGCCACCAGTGCTGGGGGCTTCTCCTACAATGAGCAGTTCTTC. This encodes CATSAGGFSYNEQFF. This chain uses TRBV24-1 with TRBJ2-1; tentatively, D is TRBD1 (6 bases). V lost 5 bases and J 0 bases, leaving 10 bases between the germline ends. The germline V gene encodes CDR1 KGHDR and CDR2 SFDVKD. The CDR3 runs 15 residues.